Detailed here is one T cell receptor beta chain. Treatment given: over 15 received Ad26.COV2.S at low or high dose, single or two shots; about 5 received placebo; per-sample allocation not given. Collection of samples fell on day 63 after the first vaccine or placebo injection. These data belong to a study of Ad26.COV2.S vaccination and SARS-CoV-2 variants. Study context: As a participant in COV1001, the donor was in the Ad26.COV2.S trial arm.

This table comes from immunoSEQ multiplex PCR, and its TCRdb copy is limited to in-frame clones, with some not included. The sample has almost 400,000 clones, approximately 89% seen once. The CDR3 runs 10 residues. Trimming took off 6 bases at V and 6 bases at J, with 8 bases between the two ends. In germline, CDR1 is DFQATT, CDR2 SNEGSKA (reference sequence). This sequence originates from a person between 18 and 65 years old who received the Ad26.COV2.S COVID-19 vaccine or a placebo. The chain is built from TRBV20-1 and TRBJ2-5; no clear D gene. The sample in question was peripheral blood, obtained in a trial of Ad26.COV2.S vaccine versus placebo. CDR3 in DNA: TGCAGTGCCGTGGGAAAGACCCAGTACTTC. Amino acids: CSAVGKTQYF.